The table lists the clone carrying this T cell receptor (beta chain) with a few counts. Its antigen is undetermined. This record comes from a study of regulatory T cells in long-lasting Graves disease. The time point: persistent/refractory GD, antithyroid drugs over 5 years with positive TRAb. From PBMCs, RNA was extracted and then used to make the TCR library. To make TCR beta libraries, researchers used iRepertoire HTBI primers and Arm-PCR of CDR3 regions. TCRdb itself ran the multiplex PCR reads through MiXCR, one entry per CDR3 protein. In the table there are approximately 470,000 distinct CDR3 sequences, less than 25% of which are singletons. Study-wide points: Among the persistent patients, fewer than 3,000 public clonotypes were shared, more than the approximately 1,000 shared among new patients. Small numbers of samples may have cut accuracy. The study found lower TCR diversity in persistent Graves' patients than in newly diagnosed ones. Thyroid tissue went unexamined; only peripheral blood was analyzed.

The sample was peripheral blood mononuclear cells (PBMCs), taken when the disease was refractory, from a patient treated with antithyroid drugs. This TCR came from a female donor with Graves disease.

The CDR3 loop is CATSSGGGWAYEQYF. CDR3 sequence (DNA): TGTGCCACCAGTAGTGGCGGGGGTTGGGCCTACGAGCAGTACTTC. The rearrangement uses TRBV19 and TRBJ2-7, with 7 bases identical to TRBD2. J lost 2 bases, V lost 10 bases, and 14 bases had no gene match. Per the germline V gene, CDR1 is LNHDA and CDR2 is SQIVND (reference sequence). The CDR3 is 15 residues long.